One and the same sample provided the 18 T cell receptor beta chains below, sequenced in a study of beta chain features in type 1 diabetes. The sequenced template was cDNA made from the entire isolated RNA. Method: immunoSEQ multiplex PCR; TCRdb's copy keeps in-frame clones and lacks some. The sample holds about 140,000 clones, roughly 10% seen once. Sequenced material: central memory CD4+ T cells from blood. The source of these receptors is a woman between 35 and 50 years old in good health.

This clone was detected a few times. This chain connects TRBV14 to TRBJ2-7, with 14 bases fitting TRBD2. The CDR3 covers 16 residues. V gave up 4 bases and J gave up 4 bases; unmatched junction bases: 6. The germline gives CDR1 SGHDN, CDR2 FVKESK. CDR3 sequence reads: CASSPGLAGGRYEQYF. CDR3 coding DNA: TGTGCCAGCAGCCCAGGACTAGCGGGGGGCAGGTACGAGCAGTACTTC.

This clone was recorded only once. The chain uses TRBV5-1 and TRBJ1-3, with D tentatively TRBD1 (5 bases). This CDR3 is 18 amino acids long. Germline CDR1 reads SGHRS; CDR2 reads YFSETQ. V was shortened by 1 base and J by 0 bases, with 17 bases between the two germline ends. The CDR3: CASSLKTLQGISGNTIYF. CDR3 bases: TGCGCCAGCAGCTTGAAGACTCTCCAGGGAATCTCTGGAAACACCATATATTTT.

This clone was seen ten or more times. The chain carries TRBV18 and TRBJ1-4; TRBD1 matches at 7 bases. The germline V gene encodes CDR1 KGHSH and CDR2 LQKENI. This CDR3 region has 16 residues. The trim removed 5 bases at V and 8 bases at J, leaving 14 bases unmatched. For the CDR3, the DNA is TGTGCCAGCTCATCACAGGGGAAGGAGTTTATAGAAAAACTGTTTTTT. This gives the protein CASSSQGKEFIEKLFF.

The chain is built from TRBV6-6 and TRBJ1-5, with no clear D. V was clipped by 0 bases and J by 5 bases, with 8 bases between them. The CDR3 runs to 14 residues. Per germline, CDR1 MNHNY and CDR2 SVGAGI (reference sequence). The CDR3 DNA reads TGTGCCAGCAGTTACTCGGGGAGGGATCAGCCCCAGCATTTT. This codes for CASSYSGRDQPQHF.

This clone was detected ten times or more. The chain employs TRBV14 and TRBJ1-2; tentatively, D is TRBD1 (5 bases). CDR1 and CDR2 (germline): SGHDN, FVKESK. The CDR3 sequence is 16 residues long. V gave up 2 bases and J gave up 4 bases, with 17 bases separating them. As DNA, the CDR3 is TGTGCCAGCAGCCAACCGTCCGAGGACACGGTCTATGGCTACACCTTC. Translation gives CASSQPSEDTVYGYTF.

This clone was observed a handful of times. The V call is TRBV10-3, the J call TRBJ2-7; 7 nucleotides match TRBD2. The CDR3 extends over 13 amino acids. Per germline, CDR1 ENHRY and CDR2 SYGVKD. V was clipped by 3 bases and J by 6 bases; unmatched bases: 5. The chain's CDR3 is CAISDQIAGEQYF. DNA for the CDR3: TGTGCCATCAGTGATCAAATAGCGGGCGAGCAGTACTTC.

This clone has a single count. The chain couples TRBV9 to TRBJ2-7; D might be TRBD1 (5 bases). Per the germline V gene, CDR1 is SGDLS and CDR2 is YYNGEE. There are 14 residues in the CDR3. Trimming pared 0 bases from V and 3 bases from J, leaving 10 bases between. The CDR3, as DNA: TGTGCCAGCAGCGTAGCGGACGGACACTACGAGCAGTACTTC. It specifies CASSVADGHYEQYF.

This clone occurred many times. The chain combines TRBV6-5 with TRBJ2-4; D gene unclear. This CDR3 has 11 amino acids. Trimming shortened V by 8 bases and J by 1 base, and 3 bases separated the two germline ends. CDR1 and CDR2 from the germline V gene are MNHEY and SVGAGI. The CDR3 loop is CASEAKNIQYF. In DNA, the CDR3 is TGTGCCAGCGAGGCCAAAAACATTCAGTACTTC.

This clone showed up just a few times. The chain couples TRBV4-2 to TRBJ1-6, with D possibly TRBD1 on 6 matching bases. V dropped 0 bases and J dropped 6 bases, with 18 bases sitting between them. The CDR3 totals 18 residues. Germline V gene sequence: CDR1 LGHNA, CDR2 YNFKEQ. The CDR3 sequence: CASSQDTGQFALNSPLHF. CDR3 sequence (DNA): TGTGCCAGCAGCCAAGACACCGGACAGTTCGCTCTTAATTCACCCCTCCACTTT.

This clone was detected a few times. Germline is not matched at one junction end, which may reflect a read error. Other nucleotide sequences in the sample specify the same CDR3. In DNA, the CDR3 is TGTGCTAGCAGCCAAGGACAGGGCGGGGAGACCCAGTACTTC. Its protein product is CASSQGQGGETQYF. The V call is TRBV7-7, the J call TRBJ2-5, with 8 bases fitting TRBD1. The CDR3 contains 14 residues. Germline loops: CDR1 SSHAT, CDR2 FNYEAQ (reference sequence).

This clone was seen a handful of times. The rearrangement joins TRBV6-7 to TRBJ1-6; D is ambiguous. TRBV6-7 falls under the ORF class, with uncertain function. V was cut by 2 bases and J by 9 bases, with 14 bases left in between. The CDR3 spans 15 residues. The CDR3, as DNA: TGTGCCAGCAGTTACCTGTGGGCTTCAAGTTCACCCCTCCACTTT. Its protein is CASSYLWASSSPLHF.

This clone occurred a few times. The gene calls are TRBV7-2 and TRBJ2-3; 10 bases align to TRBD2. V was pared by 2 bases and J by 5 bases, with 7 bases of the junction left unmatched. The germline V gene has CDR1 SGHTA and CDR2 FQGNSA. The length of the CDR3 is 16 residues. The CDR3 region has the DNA TGTGCCAGCAGCTTACGTATAGCGGGGGGACTAGATACGCAGTATTTT. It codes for CASSLRIAGGLDTQYF.

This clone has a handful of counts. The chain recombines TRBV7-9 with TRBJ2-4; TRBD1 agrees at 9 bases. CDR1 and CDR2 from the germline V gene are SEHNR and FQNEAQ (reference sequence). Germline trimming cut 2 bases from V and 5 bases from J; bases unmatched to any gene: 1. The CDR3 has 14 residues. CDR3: CASSLWTGENIQYF. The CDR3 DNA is TGTGCCAGCAGCTTATGGACAGGGGAAAACATTCAGTACTTC.

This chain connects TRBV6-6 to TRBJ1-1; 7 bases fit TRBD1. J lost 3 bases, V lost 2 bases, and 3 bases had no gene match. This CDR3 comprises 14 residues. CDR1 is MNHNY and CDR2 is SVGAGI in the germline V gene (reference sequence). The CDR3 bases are TGTGCCAGCAGTTACCACGGGACAGACACTGAAGCTTTCTTT. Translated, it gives CASSYHGTDTEAFF.

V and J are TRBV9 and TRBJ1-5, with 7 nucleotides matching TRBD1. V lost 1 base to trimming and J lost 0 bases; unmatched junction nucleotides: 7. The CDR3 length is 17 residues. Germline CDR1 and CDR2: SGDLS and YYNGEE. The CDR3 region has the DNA TGTGCCAGCAGCGTATCCGGGACAGCCAGTAGCAATCAGCCCCAGCATTTT. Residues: CASSVSGTASSNQPQHF.

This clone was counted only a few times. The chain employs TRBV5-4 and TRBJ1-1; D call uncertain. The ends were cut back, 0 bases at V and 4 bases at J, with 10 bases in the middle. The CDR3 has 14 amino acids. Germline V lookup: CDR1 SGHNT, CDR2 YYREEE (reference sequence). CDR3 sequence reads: CASSLAPVSTEAFF. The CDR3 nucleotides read TGTGCCAGCAGCTTGGCACCGGTAAGCACTGAAGCTTTCTTT. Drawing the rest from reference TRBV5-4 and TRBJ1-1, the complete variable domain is ETGVTQSPTHLIKTRGQQVTLRCSSQSGHNTVSWYQQALGQGPQFIFQYYREEENGRGNFPPRFSGLQFPNYSSELNVNALELDDSALYLCASSLAPVSTEAFFGQGTRLTVV.

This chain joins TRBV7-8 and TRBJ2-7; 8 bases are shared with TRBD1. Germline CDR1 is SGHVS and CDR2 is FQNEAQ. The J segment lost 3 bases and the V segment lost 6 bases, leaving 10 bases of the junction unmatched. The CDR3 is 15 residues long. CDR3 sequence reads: CASRIPGGGDYEQYF. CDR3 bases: TGTGCCAGCAGGATTCCAGGGGGCGGCGACTACGAGCAGTACTTC.

This CDR3 is CATPDRVGYGYTF. In DNA, the CDR3 is TGTGCCACACCGGACAGGGTGGGCTATGGCTACACCTTC. This chain connects TRBV5-4 to TRBJ1-2, with TRBD1 matching 8 bases. Germline V gene lookup returns CDR1 SGHNT and CDR2 YYREEE (reference sequence). This CDR3 is built from 13 residues. The trim removed 9 bases at V and 4 bases at J, leaving 8 bases unmatched.